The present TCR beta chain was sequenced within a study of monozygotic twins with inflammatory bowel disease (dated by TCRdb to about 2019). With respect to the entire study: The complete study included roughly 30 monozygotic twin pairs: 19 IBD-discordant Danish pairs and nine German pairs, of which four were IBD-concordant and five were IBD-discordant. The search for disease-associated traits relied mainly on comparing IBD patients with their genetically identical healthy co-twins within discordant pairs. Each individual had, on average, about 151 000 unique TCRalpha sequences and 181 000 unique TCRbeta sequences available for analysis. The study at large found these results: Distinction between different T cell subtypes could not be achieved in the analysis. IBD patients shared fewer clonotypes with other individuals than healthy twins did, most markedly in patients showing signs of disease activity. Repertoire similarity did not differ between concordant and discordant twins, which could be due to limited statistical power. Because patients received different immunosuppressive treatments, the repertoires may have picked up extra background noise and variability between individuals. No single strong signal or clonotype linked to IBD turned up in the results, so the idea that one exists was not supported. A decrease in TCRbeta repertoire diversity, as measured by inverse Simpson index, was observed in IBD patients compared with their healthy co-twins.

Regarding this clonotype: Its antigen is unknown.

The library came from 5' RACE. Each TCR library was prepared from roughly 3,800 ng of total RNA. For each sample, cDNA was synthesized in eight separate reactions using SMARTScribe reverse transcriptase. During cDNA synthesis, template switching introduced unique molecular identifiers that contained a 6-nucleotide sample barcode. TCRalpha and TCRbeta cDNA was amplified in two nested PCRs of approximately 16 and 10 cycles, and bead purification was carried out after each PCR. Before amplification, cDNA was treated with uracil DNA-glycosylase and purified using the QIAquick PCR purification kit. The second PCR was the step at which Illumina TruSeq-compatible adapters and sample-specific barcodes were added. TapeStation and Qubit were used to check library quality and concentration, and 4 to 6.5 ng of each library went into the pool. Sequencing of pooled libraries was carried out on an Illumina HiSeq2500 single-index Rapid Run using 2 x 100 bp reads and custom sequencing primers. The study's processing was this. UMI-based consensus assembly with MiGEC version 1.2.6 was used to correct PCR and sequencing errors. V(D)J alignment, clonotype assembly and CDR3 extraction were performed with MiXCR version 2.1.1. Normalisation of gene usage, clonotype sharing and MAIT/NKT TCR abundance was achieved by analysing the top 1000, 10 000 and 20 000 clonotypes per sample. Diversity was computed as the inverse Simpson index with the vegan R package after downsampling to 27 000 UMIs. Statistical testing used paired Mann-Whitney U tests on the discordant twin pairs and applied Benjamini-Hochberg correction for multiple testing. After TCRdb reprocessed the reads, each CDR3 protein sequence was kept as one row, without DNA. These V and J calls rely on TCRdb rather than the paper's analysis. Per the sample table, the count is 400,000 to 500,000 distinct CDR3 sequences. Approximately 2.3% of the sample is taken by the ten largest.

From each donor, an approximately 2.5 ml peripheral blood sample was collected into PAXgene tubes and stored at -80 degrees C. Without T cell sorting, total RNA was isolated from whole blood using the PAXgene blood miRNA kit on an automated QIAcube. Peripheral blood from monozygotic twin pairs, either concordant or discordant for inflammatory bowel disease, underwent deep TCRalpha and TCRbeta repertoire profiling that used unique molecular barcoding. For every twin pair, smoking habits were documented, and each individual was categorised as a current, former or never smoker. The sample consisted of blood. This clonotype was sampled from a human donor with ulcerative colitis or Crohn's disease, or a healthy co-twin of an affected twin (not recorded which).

This receptor has the CDR3 CASSLGQLLRDEQYF. Here the chain combines TRBV5-1 and TRBJ2-7. The CDR3 contains 15 residues, cysteine and phenylalanine counted. The entry carries no DNA sequence. The CDR1 and CDR2 encoded by the germline V gene are SGHRS and YFSETQ.